The 26 T cell receptor beta chains reported below all come from one sample, sequenced in a study of cytotoxic CD8 clonotypes in ibrutinib-treated CLL. Data came from immunoSEQ multiplex PCR; TCRdb stores just in-frame clones and leaves some out. The sample holds roughly 330,000 clones; approximately 67% are singletons and the top ten take 6% to 6.5%. This sample comprised PBMCs, obtained after 36 months of ibrutinib treatment. The origin of the receptors is a human donor with chronic lymphocytic leukemia.

The chain links TRBV15 to TRBJ2-1; TRBD2 matches at 8 bases. Trimming at V came to 0 bases and at J to 7 bases, leaving 5 bases not matched to a gene. From germline, CDR1 is LNHNV and CDR2 YYDKDF (reference sequence). The CDR3 is 15 amino acids. The CDR3 DNA follows: TGTGCCACCAGCAGAGATCTTCCTAGCGGGAATGAGCAGTTCTTC. It encodes CATSRDLPSGNEQFF.

With regard to this clone: At the DNA level, this CDR3 is encoded by other sequences in the same sample as well. The gene calls are TRBV14 and TRBJ2-3; TRBD2 matches 11 bases. V shed 4 bases and J 2 bases; nucleotides not matched to a gene: 5. The CDR3 totals 16 residues. CDR1 and CDR2 (germline): SGHDN, FVKESK. CDR3 residues: CASSPRTSGYTDTQYF. The CDR3 DNA reads as TGTGCCAGCAGCCCCCGGACTAGCGGGTACACAGATACGCAGTATTTT.

The V gene is TRBV2, the J gene TRBJ1-5; tentatively, D is TRBD1 (6 bases). Deletions cut 4 bases from V and 2 bases from J, with 21 bases between. CDR1 and CDR2 (germline): SNHLY, FYNNEI. The CDR3 extends over 18 amino acids. CDR3: CASSAALGGGGGNQPQHF. CDR3 DNA sequence: TGTGCCAGCAGTGCCGCTTTAGGAGGGGGAGGGGGCAATCAGCCCCAGCATTTT.

This clone turned up a few times. This chain uses TRBV15 with TRBJ1-2; D is unclear. CDR1 LNHNV and CDR2 YYDKDF come from the germline V gene (reference sequence). V lost 7 bases, J lost 4 bases, and 16 bases lay in between. This CDR3 comprises 14 residues. CDR3 loop: CATTPNPSPYGYTF. The CDR3 DNA reads TGTGCCACCACCCCGAACCCTAGTCCCTATGGCTACACCTTC.

CDR3 region: CASSPSGGTEAFF. CDR3 coding DNA: TGTGCCAGCAGCCCTAGCGGAGGCACTGAAGCTTTCTTT. The chain couples TRBV9 to TRBJ1-1; D gene unclear. Per the germline V gene, CDR1 is SGDLS and CDR2 is YYNGEE. Trimming left V 4 bases short and J 4 bases short, with 11 bases between. The CDR3 loop spans 13 amino acids.

This clone appeared a few times. The rearrangement links TRBV5-1 to TRBJ1-4; D is unclear. V lost 2 bases and J lost 6, with 14 bases in between. CDR1 is SGHRS, CDR2 YFSETQ, per germline. This CDR3 is built from 15 residues. The CDR3 region is CASSFSVRTDEKLFF. The CDR3 nucleotides read TGCGCCAGCAGCTTCTCCGTACGGACGGATGAAAAACTGTTTTTT. The entire variable domain, with the rest obtained from reference TRBV5-1 and TRBJ1-4, is as follows: KAGVTQTPRYLIKTRGQQVTLSCSPISGHRSVSWYQQTPGQGLQFLFEYFSETQRNKGNFPGRFSGRQFSNSRSEMNVSTLELGDSALYLCASSFSVRTDEKLFFGSGTQLSVL.

This clone was observed once. The chain joins TRBV19 to TRBJ1-2, with TRBD1 as a possible D gene (5 bases). Germline V gene data show CDR1 as LNHDA and CDR2 as SQIVND (reference sequence). The ends were cut back, 2 bases at V and 2 bases at J, with 21 bases in the middle. This CDR3 spans 18 amino acids. The CDR3 reads CASSISGTFSFGNYGYTF. In DNA, the CDR3 is TGTGCCAGTAGTATATCCGGGACCTTCTCCTTCGGGAACTATGGCTACACCTTC.

The chain recombines TRBV14 with TRBJ2-3, with 8 bases lining up with TRBD2. The CDR3 runs 17 residues. Germline values: CDR1 SGHDN, CDR2 FVKESK. V was pared by 1 base and J by 1 base, with 7 bases of the junction left unmatched. The CDR3 region is CASSQVQTSGRTDTQYF. CDR3 nucleotides: TGTGCCAGCAGCCAAGTCCAAACTAGCGGACGCACAGATACGCAGTATTTT.

This chain uses TRBV10-2 with TRBJ2-3; D is possibly TRBD1 or TRBD2 (6 bases each). Germline CDR1 reads WSHSY; CDR2 reads SAAADI. The CDR3 extends over 14 amino acids. With 5 bases removed from V and 1 base from J, the gap between germline ends came to 10 bases. This CDR3 reads CASSLGGRTDTQYF. CDR3 bases: TGCGCCAGCAGTCTGGGGGGCCGCACAGATACGCAGTATTTT.

The chain has TRBV7-2 and TRBJ1-1, with D tentatively TRBD1 (5 bases). CDR1 and CDR2 from the germline V gene are SGHTA and FQGNSA. The CDR3 has 15 residues. The V end lost 5 bases, the J end lost 4 bases, and 17 bases lay between the germline ends. CDR3 nucleotide sequence: TGTGCCAGCAGCAACCCCGCGGGGGGTTCCACTGAAGCTTTCTTT. Amino acid sequence: CASSNPAGGSTEAFF.

The chain recombines TRBV21-1 with TRBJ1-2. TRBV21-1 is given as a pseudogene. This CDR3 region has 17 residues. CDR3 amino acids: CASSKWPKVGVYDGYTF. Written as DNA, the CDR3 is TGTGCCAGCAGCAAATGGCCCAAAGTGGGGGTCTATGATGGCTACACCTTC.

The sample holds one count of this clone. The gene calls are TRBV2 and TRBJ2-1, with 8 bases fitting TRBD2. V lost 4 bases, J lost 4 bases, and 9 bases stayed unmatched. CDR1 is SNHLY, CDR2 FYNNEI, per germline. The CDR3 loop spans 16 amino acids. The DNA for the CDR3 is TGTGCCAGCAGTGCCCGTGTACTAGCGGTTTACAATGAGCAGTTCTTC. The encoded protein is CASSARVLAVYNEQFF. The entire variable domain, with the rest obtained from reference TRBV2 and TRBJ2-1, is as follows: EPEVTQTPSHQVTQMGQEVILRCVPISNHLYFYWYRQILGQKVEFLVSFYNNEISEKSEIFDDQFSVERPDGSNFTLKIRSTKLEDSAMYFCASSARVLAVYNEQFFGPGTRLTVL.

The chain couples TRBV5-8 to TRBJ1-1; D uncertain. The CDR3 extends over 16 amino acids. Germline values: CDR1 SGHTS, CDR2 YDEGEE. V lost 4 bases, J lost 0 bases, and 16 bases lay in between. The CDR3 coding sequence is TGTGCCAGCAGCCGTGGGATAGGTGCATTGAACACTGAAGCTTTCTTT. It codes for CASSRGIGALNTEAFF.

This rearrangement joins TRBV10-3 to TRBJ1-1; D unclear. Germline lookup yields CDR1 ENHRY and CDR2 SYGVKD. This CDR3 is built from 13 residues. V shed 4 bases and J shed 7 bases, with 13 bases lying between them. The chain's CDR3 is CAISVSSSFEAFF. For the CDR3, the DNA is TGTGCCATCAGTGTGTCCAGTAGCTTTGAAGCTTTCTTT.

This clone showed up just a few times. The chain couples TRBV4-1 to TRBJ1-5, with D unclear. The CDR3 spans 14 residues. Germline loops: CDR1 MGHRA, CDR2 YSYEKL. V shed 2 bases and J shed 4 bases, with 9 bases lying between them. CDR3 in DNA: TGCGCCAGCAGCCAACAAATGCGGAATCAGCCCCAGCATTTT. Amino acids: CASSQQMRNQPQHF.

This clone was recorded a few times. The chain links TRBV19 to TRBJ1-5; D not resolved. The V end lost 3 bases, the J end lost 6 bases, and 15 bases lay between the germline ends. The CDR3 has 15 residues. Germline assignment: CDR1 LNHDA and CDR2 SQIVND (reference sequence). The CDR3 region has the DNA TGTGCCAGTAGTATCTCTCCAGGTCTTATTCAGCCCCAGCATTTT. Translating it yields CASSISPGLIQPQHF.

V usage is TRBV6-5 and J usage is TRBJ2-7, with 10 bases identical to TRBD1. The length of the CDR3 is 14 residues. With 5 bases clipped from V and 5 bases from J, the junction kept 6 bases outside the gene matches. Looked up from germline, CDR1 is MNHEY and CDR2 is SVGAGI. CDR3 DNA: TGTGCCAGCAGTCCGGACAGGGGGGGCGACGAGCAGTACTTC. Protein product: CASSPDRGGDEQYF.

The chain recombines TRBV19 with TRBJ1-2; TRBD1 matches 9 bases. The CDR3 runs 17 residues. Germline V gives CDR1 LNHDA, CDR2 SQIVND (reference sequence). The V gene end was trimmed by 5 bases and the J gene end by 4 bases; junction bases not matched to a gene: 14. The CDR3 spells CASSDPRDRAGSYGYTF. The DNA for the CDR3 is TGTGCCAGTAGTGATCCTCGGGACAGGGCTGGATCCTATGGCTACACCTTC.

The chain recombines TRBV28 with TRBJ2-3; perhaps TRBD1 as D (6 bases). V lost 6 bases to trimming and J lost 0 bases, with 13 bases between them. CDR1 is MDHEN and CDR2 is SYDVKM in the germline V gene. The CDR3 has 15 amino acids. The CDR3 bases are TGTGCCAGCAGATCCGGGACACCTAGCACAGATACGCAGTATTTT. Protein sequence: CASRSGTPSTDTQYF.

This chain joins TRBV15 and TRBJ2-7; maybe TRBD1 (6 bases). Looked up from germline, CDR1 is LNHNV and CDR2 is YYDKDF (reference sequence). The CDR3 length is 15 residues. The germline V and J ends were trimmed by 0 bases and 5 bases, with 14 bases remaining between them. In nucleotides, the CDR3 is TGTGCCACCAGCAGAGAAGGCACAGGGTCCCACGAGCAGTACTTC. Residues: CATSREGTGSHEQYF.

The J gene is TRBJ2-5, the V gene TRBV5-1, with TRBD2 as a possible D gene (5 bases). Trimming pared 4 bases from V and 6 bases from J, leaving 10 bases between. This CDR3 has 12 amino acids. Germline assignment: CDR1 SGHRS and CDR2 YFSETQ. The CDR3: CASSPGTKTQYF. The CDR3 region has the DNA TGCGCCAGCAGCCCGGGAACGAAGACCCAGTACTTC. Supplemented by reference TRBV5-1 and TRBJ2-5, the full variable domain reads KAGVTQTPRYLIKTRGQQVTLSCSPISGHRSVSWYQQTPGQGLQFLFEYFSETQRNKGNFPGRFSGRQFSNSRSEMNVSTLELGDSALYLCASSPGTKTQYFGPGTRLLVL.

This clone was recorded once. CDR3 nucleotides: TGTGCCAGCAGTTACGGGGCGAGTACCTACGAGCAGTACTTC. The encoded protein is CASSYGASTYEQYF. The J gene is TRBJ2-7, the V gene TRBV6-5; possibly TRBD1 for D (5 bases). This CDR3 comprises 14 residues. Germline CDR1 and CDR2: MNHEY and SVGAGI. The ends were cut back, 2 bases at V and 2 bases at J, with 10 bases in the middle.

This clone was observed once. This chain joins TRBV9 and TRBJ1-2; D gene unclear. The CDR3 loop spans 16 amino acids. V was shortened by 0 bases and J by 1 base, with 13 bases between the two germline ends. Germline V CDR1 and CDR2: SGDLS, YYNGEE. The CDR3 DNA reads as TGTGCCAGCAGCGTAGTTGGGTGGGGTGGTAACTATGGCTACACCTTC. Amino acids: CASSVVGWGGNYGYTF.

The CDR3 DNA is TGTGCCAGCAGTGGAGGCCGGGCCCGCGAGCAGTACTTC. Translating it yields CASSGGRAREQYF. The chain joins TRBV2 to TRBJ2-7; no reliable D call. This CDR3 spans 13 amino acids. V was pared by 4 bases and J by 6 bases, with 13 bases between. Germline CDR1 is SNHLY and CDR2 is FYNNEI.

Only a few counts were recorded for this clone. The gene calls are TRBV27 and TRBJ2-7, with TRBD1 identical over 7 bases. The CDR3 totals 15 residues. The germline CDR1 and CDR2 sequences are MNHEY and SMNVEV (reference sequence). Germline trimming cut 3 bases from V and 0 bases from J; bases unmatched to any gene: 5. The CDR3, as DNA: TGTGCCAGCAGTTTTCGGACAGGTTCCTCCTACGAGCAGTACTTC. It specifies CASSFRTGSSYEQYF.

This chain uses TRBV4-1 with TRBJ2-1; TRBD2 matches at 7 bases. Germline V gene lookup returns CDR1 MGHRA and CDR2 YSYEKL. This CDR3 has 16 amino acids. V was pared by 0 bases and J by 7 bases, with 9 bases of the junction left unmatched. DNA of the CDR3: TGCGCCAGCAGCCAAGAAACCGGGGGGTCAGTGAATGAGCAGTTCTTC. This translates into CASSQETGGSVNEQFF.